These T cell receptor beta chains were read from a single sample in a study of blood T cells in healthy people across ages. TCRdb fed the 5' RACE reads into MiXCR, producing one record per CDR3 protein. The table records 650,000 to 700,000 distinct CDR3 sequences, roughly 30% of them present only once. Sequences were obtained from blood. These receptors came from a woman of 80 years or more in good health. Both conserved end residues are part of each CDR3. D genes are given only for firm matches. The size of a clone is reported for some rows only, either as once, few or many, or as a class for expanded clones.

J gene,D gene,clone size,CDR3 length,V gene,CDR3 protein,CDR3 DNA
TRBJ1-6,TRBD1,few,14,TRBV9,CASSVGDRDSPLHF,TGTGCCAGCAGCGTAGGGGACAGGGATTCACCCCTCCACTTT
TRBJ2-1,TRBD2,many,15,TRBV2,CASSEASGGPGEQFF,TGTGCCAGCAGTGAGGCTAGCGGGGGCCCGGGTGAGCAGTTCTTC
TRBJ1-4,NA,few,16,TRBV12-3/TRBV12-4,CASSLGRRSTNEKLFF,TGTGCCAGCAGTTTAGGACGGCGATCAACTAATGAAAAACTGTTTTTT
TRBJ2-3,TRBD1,NA,16,TRBV7-3,CASSLTQGALTDTQYF,TGTGCCAGCAGCTTAACCCAGGGGGCTTTAACAGATACGCAGTATTTT
TRBJ2-7,NA,NA,12,TRBV10-3,CAISATMNEQYF,TGTGCCATCAGCGCCACAATGAACGAGCAGTACTTC
TRBJ2-1,TRBD2,NA,15,TRBV2,CASRARAGVSNEQFF,TGTGCCAGCAGGGCCAGGGCGGGAGTTTCAAATGAGCAGTTCTTC
TRBJ2-2,TRBD1,NA,15,TRBV5-1,CASSLTTGVTGELFF,TGCGCCAGCAGCTTAACGACAGGGGTTACCGGAGAGCTGTTTTTT
TRBJ2-2,NA,NA,15,TRBV28,CASSLRVVFTGELFF,TGTGCCAGCAGTTTAAGGGTAGTCTTCACCGGGGAGCTGTTTTTT
TRBJ1-5,NA,NA,18,TRBV24-1,CATSKNAKGQFSNQPQHF,TGTGCCACCAGTAAAAACGCCAAGGGGCAATTCAGCAATCAGCCCCAGCATTTT
TRBJ1-1,TRBD1,few,14,TRBV7-2,CASSQMTGITEAFF,TGTGCCAGCAGCCAGATGACAGGGATCACTGAAGCTTTCTTT
TRBJ1-4,TRBD1,few,15,TRBV30,CAWNRMGQGLEKLFF,TGTGCCTGGAATCGTATGGGACAGGGACTTGAAAAACTGTTTTTT
TRBJ2-7,NA,many,17,TRBV30,CAWSVLVLRGTSHEQYF,TGTGCCTGGAGTGTATTGGTATTGCGGGGCACCTCCCACGAGCAGTACTTC
TRBJ1-1,NA,NA,14,TRBV20-1,CSARPGPGRMEAFF,TGCAGTGCTAGGCCGGGGCCAGGGAGGATGGAAGCTTTCTTT
TRBJ1-2,TRBD1,few,15,TRBV6-5,CASSYSYRGGYGYTF,TGTGCCAGCAGTTACTCGTACAGGGGTGGCTATGGCTACACCTTC
TRBJ2-3,TRBD2,many,12,TRBV6-6,CASSYSSGTEYF,TGTGCCAGCAGTTACTCTAGCGGGACTGAGTATTTT